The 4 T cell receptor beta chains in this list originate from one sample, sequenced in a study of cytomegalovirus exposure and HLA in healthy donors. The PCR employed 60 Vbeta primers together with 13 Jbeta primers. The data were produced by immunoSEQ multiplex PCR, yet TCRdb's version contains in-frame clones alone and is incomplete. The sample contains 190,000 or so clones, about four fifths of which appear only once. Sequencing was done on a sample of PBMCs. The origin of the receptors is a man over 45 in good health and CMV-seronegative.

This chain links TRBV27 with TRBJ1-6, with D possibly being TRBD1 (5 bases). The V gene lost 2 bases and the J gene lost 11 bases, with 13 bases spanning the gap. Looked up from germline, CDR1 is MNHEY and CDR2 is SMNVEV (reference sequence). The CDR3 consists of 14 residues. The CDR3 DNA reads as TGTGCCAGCAGTTTACGTAGGGGCTCGGCACCCCTCCACTTT. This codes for CASSLRRGSAPLHF.

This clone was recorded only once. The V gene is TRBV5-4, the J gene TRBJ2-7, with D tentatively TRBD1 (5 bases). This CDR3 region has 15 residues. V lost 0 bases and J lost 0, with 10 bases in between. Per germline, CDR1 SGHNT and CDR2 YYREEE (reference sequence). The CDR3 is CASSLGGRDSYEQYF. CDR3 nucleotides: TGTGCCAGCAGCTTGGGGGGCAGGGACTCCTACGAGCAGTACTTC.

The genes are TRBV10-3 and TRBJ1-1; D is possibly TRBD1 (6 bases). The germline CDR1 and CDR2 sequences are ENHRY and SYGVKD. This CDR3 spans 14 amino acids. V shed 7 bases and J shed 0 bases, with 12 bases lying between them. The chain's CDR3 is CAINPGTLNTEAFF. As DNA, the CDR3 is TGTGCCATCAACCCCGGGACATTGAACACTGAAGCTTTCTTT.

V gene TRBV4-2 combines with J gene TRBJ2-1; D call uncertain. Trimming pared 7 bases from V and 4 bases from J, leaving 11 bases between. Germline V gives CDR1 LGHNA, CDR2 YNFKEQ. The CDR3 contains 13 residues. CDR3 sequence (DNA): TGTGCCAGCACCGCGGAGCGATACAATGAGCAGTTCTTC. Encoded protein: CASTAERYNEQFF.